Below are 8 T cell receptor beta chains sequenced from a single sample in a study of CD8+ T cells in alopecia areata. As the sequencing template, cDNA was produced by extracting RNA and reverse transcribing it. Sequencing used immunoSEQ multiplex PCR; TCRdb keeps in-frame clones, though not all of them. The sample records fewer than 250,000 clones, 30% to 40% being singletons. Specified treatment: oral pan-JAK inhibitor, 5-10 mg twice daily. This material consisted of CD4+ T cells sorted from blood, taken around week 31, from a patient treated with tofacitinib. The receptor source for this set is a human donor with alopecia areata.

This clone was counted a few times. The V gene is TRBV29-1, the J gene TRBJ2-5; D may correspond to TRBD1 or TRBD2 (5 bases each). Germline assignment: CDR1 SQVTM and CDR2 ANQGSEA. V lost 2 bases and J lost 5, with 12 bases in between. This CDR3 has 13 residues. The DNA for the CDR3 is TGCAGCGTTGAAAGCACGTGGGGGGAGACCCAGTACTTC. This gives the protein CSVESTWGETQYF.

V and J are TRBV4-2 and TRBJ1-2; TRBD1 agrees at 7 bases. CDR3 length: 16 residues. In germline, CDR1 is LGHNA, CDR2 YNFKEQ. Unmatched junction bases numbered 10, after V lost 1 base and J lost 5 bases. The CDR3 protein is CASSQASRQGPYGYTF. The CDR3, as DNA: TGTGCCAGCAGCCAAGCGAGTCGACAGGGCCCATATGGCTACACCTTC.

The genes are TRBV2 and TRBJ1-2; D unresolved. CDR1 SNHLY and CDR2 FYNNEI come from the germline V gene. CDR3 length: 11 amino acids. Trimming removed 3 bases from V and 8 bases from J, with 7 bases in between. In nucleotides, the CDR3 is TGTGCCAGCAGTGACGGAGGCGGCTACACCTTC. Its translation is CASSDGGGYTF.

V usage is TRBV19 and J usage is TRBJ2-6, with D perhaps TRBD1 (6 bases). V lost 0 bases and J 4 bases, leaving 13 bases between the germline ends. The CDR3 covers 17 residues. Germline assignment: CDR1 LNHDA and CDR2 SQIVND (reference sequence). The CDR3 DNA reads TGTGCCAGTAGTATAGATCTGTGGGGGACAGGGGCCAACGTCCTGACTTTC. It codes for CASSIDLWGTGANVLTF.

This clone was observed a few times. In DNA, the CDR3 is TGCAGCGTTGGTCAGCGATTTGGACAGCTCTCTGGGGCCAACGTCCTGACTTTC. This sequence encodes CSVGQRFGQLSGANVLTF. The genes are TRBV29-1 and TRBJ2-6; TRBD1 might be the D (6 bases). The CDR3 length is 18 residues. With 4 bases removed from V and 0 bases from J, the gap between germline ends came to 19 bases. CDR1 and CDR2 (germline): SQVTM, ANQGSEA. The entire variable domain, with the rest obtained from reference TRBV29-1 and TRBJ2-6, is as follows: SAVISQKPSRDICQRGTSLTIQCQVDSQVTMMFWYRQQPGQSLTLIATANQGSEATYESGFVIDKFPISRPNLTFSTLTVSNMSPEDSSIYLCSVGQRFGQLSGANVLTFGAGSRLTVL.

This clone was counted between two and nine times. CDR3 bases: TGTGCCAGCAGCTCCGGGACAGGGGGCTTAGCTTTCTTT. Translation gives CASSSGTGGLAFF. This chain uses TRBV7-3 with TRBJ1-1; 12 bases line up with TRBD1. V trimming: 4 bases; J trimming: 10 bases; junction bases outside the gene matches: 4. The CDR3 length is 13 residues. Germline V CDR1 and CDR2: SGHTA, FQGTGA.

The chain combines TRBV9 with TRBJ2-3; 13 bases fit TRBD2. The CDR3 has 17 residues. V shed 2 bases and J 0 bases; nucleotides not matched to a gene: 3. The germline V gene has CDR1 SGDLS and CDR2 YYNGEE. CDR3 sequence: CASSVTSGGASTDTQYF. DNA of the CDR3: TGTGCCAGCAGCGTTACTAGCGGGGGGGCTAGCACAGATACGCAGTATTTT. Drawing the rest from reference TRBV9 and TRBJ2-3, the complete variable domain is DSGVTQTPKHLITATGQRVTLRCSPRSGDLSVYWYQQSLDQGLQFLIQYYNGEERAKGNILERFSAQQFPDLHSELNLSSLELGDSALYFCASSVTSGGASTDTQYFGPGTRLTVL.

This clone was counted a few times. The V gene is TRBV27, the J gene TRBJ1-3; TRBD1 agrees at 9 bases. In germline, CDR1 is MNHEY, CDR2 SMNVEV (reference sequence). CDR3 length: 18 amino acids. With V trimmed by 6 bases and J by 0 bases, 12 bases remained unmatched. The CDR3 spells CASREGQGPLFSGNTIYF. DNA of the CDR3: TGTGCCAGCAGGGAGGGACAGGGACCCCTCTTCTCTGGAAACACCATATATTTT.